A single sample gave rise to the 2 T cell receptor beta chains below, sequenced in a study of identifying expanded T cells in peripheral blood. Profiled with immunoSEQ multiplex PCR; TCRdb holds only in-frame clones, not every one. The sample records about 80,000 clones, approximately 90% being singletons. Sample: blood. The receptors derive from a person aged 18-70 years in good health.

The rearrangement links TRBV6-5 to TRBJ2-7; 7 positions agree with TRBD2. V shed 4 bases and J 5 bases; nucleotides not matched to a gene: 8. CDR3 length: 14 amino acids. The germline V gene has CDR1 MNHEY and CDR2 SVGAGI. CDR3 loop: CASSFGGGSNEQYF. The CDR3 DNA reads TGTGCCAGCAGTTTTGGCGGGGGTTCCAACGAGCAGTACTTC.

The chain uses TRBV5-4 and TRBJ1-6; D may be TRBD1 (5 bases). Looked up from germline, CDR1 is SGHNT and CDR2 is YYREEE (reference sequence). The CDR3 spans 14 residues. Trimming removed 4 bases from V and 3 bases from J, with 8 bases in between. For the CDR3, the DNA is TGTGCCAGCAGCCCGGGACTCTATAATTCACCCCTCCACTTT. It translates to CASSPGLYNSPLHF.